The 6 T cell receptor beta chains reported below all come from one sample, sequenced in a study of cytomegalovirus exposure and HLA in healthy donors. The PCR was carried out with 60 Vbeta primers and 13 Jbeta primers. TCRdb's table, derived via immunoSEQ multiplex PCR, lists solely in-frame clones and lacks some. Of about 190,000 clones in the sample, around 83% are singletons; the top ten hold over 1.5%. The sequenced sample consisted of PBMCs. The receptors come from a man aged 50 to 59 in good health and CMV-seronegative.

Only a few counts were recorded for this clone. The gene calls are TRBV5-6 and TRBJ1-1; D is unresolved. Deletions cut 4 bases from V and 0 bases from J, with 13 bases between. Germline CDR1 SGHDT, CDR2 YYEEEE. This CDR3 contains 15 residues. The CDR3 DNA follows: TGTGCCAGCAGCGCTACTCTTAGTTTGAACACTGAAGCTTTCTTT. This sequence encodes CASSATLSLNTEAFF.

The genes are TRBV9 and TRBJ2-3, with D perhaps matching TRBD2 (6 bases). From germline, CDR1 is SGDLS and CDR2 YYNGEE. CDR3 length equals 13 residues. The ends were cut back, 3 bases at V and 5 bases at J, with 10 bases in the middle. CDR3 region: CASSAGVGDTQYF. The CDR3 DNA is TGTGCCAGCAGCGCGGGGGTTGGAGATACGCAGTATTTT.

The V call is TRBV19, the J call TRBJ2-7, with 9 bases that match TRBD1. Losses at the gene ends were 11 bases for V and 6 bases for J; bases not matched to a gene: 14. CDR1 and CDR2 (germline): LNHDA, SQIVND (reference sequence). CDR3 length: 14 residues. CDR3: CAVGRGQGVGEQYF. The CDR3 DNA is TGTGCCGTCGGCCGGGGACAGGGTGTAGGCGAGCAGTACTTC.

J is TRBJ2-7 and V is TRBV28; the match to TRBD2 covers 7 bases. Looked up from germline, CDR1 is MDHEN and CDR2 is SYDVKM. The CDR3 totals 13 residues. V dropped 7 bases and J dropped 6; count of bases not matched to a gene: 9. CDR3 loop: CASTTRGVAEQYF. CDR3 DNA sequence: TGTGCCAGCACAACCCGGGGGGTTGCCGAGCAGTACTTC.

The chain has TRBV5-1 and TRBJ1-1, with 7 bases lining up with TRBD1. The CDR3 runs 17 residues. Germline CDR1 and CDR2: SGHRS and YFSETQ. J was trimmed by 1 base and V by 3 bases; bases with no gene match: 12. The CDR3 coding sequence is TGCGCCAGCAGCTACCCAAGTGACAGGGCCACGAACACTGAAGCTTTCTTT. It yields the protein CASSYPSDRATNTEAFF.

This clone has only a few counts. The genes are TRBV28 and TRBJ1-1, with a weak D call TRBD1 (6 bases). This CDR3 is built from 12 residues. The V and J ends lost 7 bases and 7 bases respectively, with 13 bases between them. Germline CDR1 MDHEN, CDR2 SYDVKM. The CDR3 here is CASTRPRGEAFF. DNA of the CDR3: TGTGCCAGCACGAGGCCCAGGGGTGAAGCTTTCTTT.